The present T cell receptor beta chain was sequenced within a study of T-cell reconstitution after alpha-beta-depleted transplantation in children. Preparation of the TCRbeta library involved a method that used unique molecular identifiers. MiXCR, applied by TCRdb to the PCR reads, yields one record per CDR3 protein. The data show about 690,000 distinct CDR3 sequences, around 16% seen once. Germline values: CDR1 SEHNR, CDR2 FQNEAQ (reference sequence). The germline V and J ends were trimmed by 5 bases and 4 bases, with 8 bases remaining between them. This CDR3 contains 12 residues. V usage is TRBV7-9 and J usage is TRBJ1-1; D remains unclear. This TCR was recovered from a human donor who donated a stem cell graft to a child with acute myeloid leukemia. The sample was PBMCs from the stem cell graft donor, taken from the stem cell graft. CDR3 in amino acids: CASSLSSTEAFF. Written as DNA, the CDR3 is TGTGCCAGCAGCCTCTCCAGCACTGAAGCTTTCTTT.